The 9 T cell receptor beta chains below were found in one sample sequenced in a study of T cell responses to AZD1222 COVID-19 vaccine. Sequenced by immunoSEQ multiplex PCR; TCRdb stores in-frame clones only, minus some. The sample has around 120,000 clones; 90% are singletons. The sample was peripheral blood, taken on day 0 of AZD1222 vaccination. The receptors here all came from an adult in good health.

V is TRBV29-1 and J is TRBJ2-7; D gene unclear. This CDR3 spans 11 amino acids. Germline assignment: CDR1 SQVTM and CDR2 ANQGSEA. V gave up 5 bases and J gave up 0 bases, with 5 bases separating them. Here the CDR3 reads CSVQSSYEQYF. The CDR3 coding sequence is TGCAGCGTTCAAAGCTCCTACGAGCAGTACTTC.

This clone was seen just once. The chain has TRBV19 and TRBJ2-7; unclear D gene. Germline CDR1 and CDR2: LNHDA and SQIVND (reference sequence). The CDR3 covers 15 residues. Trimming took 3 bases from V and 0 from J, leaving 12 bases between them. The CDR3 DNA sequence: TGTGCCAGTAGTATTCCAGGCGGCAACTCCTACGAGCAGTACTTC. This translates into CASSIPGGNSYEQYF. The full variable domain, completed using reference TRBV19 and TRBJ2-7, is DGGITQSPKYLFRKEGQNVTLSCEQNLNHDAMYWYRQDPGQGLRLIYYSQIVNDFQKGDIAEGYSVSREKKESFPLTVTSAQKNPTAFYLCASSIPGGNSYEQYFGPGTRLTVT.

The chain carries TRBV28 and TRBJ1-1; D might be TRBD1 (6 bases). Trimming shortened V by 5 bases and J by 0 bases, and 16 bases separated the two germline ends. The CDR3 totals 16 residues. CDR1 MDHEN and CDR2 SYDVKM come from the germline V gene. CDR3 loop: CASSPLRQVMNTEAFF. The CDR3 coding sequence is TGTGCCAGCAGTCCCTTACGACAGGTAATGAACACTGAAGCTTTCTTT.

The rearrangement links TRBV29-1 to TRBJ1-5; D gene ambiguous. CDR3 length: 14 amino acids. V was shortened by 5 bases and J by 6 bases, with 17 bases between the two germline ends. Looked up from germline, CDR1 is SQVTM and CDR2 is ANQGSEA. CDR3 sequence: CSVPVSNPSQPQHF. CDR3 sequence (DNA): TGCAGCGTTCCAGTCTCAAACCCAAGTCAGCCCCAGCATTTT.

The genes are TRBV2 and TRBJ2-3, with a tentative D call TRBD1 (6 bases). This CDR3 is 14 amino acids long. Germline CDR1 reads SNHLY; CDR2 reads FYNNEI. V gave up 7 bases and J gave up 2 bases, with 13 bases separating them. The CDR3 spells CASTEGHLTDTQYF. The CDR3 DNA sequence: TGTGCCAGCACCGAGGGACACCTCACAGATACGCAGTATTTT.

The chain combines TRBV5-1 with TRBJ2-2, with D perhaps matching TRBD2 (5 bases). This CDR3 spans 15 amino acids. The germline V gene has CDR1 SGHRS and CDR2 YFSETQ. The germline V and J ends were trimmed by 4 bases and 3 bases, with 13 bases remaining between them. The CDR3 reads CASSPVVRDTGELFF. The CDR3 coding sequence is TGCGCCAGCAGCCCGGTTGTGAGGGACACCGGGGAGCTGTTTTTT.

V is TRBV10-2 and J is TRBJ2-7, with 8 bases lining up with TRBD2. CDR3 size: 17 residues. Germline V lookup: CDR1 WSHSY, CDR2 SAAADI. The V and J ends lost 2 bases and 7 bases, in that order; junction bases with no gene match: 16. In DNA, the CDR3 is TGCGCCAGCAGTGAGAGCTCGGGAGGGACTTCTTTGAGTGAGCAGTACTTC. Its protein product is CASSESSGGTSLSEQYF.

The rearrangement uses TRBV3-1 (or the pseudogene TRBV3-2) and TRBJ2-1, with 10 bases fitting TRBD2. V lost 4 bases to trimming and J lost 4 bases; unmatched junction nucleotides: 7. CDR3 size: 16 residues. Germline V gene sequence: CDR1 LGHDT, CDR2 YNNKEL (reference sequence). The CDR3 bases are TGTGCCAGCAGCCTCTCTAGCGGGAGTAGTTACAATGAGCAGTTCTTC. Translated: CASSLSSGSSYNEQFF.

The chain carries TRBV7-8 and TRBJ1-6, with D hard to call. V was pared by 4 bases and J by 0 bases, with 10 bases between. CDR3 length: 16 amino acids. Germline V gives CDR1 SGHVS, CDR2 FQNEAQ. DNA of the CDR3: TGTGCCAGCAGCTCCAGCAAGAGCTCCTATAATTCACCCCTCCACTTT. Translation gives CASSSSKSSYNSPLHF.